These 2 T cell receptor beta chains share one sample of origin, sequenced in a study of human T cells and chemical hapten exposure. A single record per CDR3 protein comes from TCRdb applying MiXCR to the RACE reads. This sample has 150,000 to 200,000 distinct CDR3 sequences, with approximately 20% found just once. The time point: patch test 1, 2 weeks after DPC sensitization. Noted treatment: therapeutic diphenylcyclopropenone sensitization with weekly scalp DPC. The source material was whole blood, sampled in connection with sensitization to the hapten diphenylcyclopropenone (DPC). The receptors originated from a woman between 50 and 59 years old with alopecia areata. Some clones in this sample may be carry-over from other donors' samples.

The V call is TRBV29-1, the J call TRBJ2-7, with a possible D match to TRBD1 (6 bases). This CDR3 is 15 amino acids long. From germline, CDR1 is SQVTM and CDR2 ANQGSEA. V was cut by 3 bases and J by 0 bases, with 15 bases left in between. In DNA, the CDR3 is TGCAGCGTTGATCTGGGACAAACAGGCTCCTACGAGCAGTACTTC. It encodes CSVDLGQTGSYEQYF.

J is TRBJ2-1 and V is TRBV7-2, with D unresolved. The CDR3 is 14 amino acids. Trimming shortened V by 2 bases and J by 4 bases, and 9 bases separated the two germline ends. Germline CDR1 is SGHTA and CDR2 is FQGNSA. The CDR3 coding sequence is TGTGCCAGCAGCTTAACCCAGTTATACAATGAGCAGTTCTTC. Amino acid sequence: CASSLTQLYNEQFF.